This T cell receptor beta chain derives from a study of blood T cell repertoires in COVID-19. Across the study: Material from acute and convalescent COVID-19 was sourced from the United States, Italy and Spain. The analysed material was cDNA or gDNA that came from T cells, B-cell-depleted T cells, or PBMCs.

Patients in Seattle were enrolled during active infection, then followed longitudinally. As handled by the study authors: Reference gene primer amplification in the assay estimated nucleated cell counts. The table came from immunoSEQ multiplex PCR; TCRdb's copy has only in-frame clones and leaves some out. V, J and clone size reflect that table, while D and trimming were determined from the DNA. Among about 170,000 clones listed, 85% were seen once. CDR1 and CDR2 from the germline V gene are LGHDT and YNNKEL (reference sequence). The CDR3 consists of 13 residues. V lost 2 bases and J lost 8, with 12 bases in between. This clone was observed once.

This chain connects TRBV3-1 (or the pseudogene TRBV3-2) to TRBJ1-2; maybe TRBD1 (5 bases). The TCR was taken from a woman of 80 years or more with COVID-19, enrolled during active disease. The specimen was peripheral blood. CDR3 residues: CASSQSLGQGYTF. The DNA of the CDR3 is TGTGCCAGCAGCCAATCCTTGGGGCAAGGCTACACCTTC.